This T cell receptor (beta chain) originates from a study of blood T cells in healthy people across ages. Findings and caveats of the study: Roughly linear declines in TCR beta diversity per million T cells occurred with age.

Of note for this clonotype: The antigen is not known.

Alongside a J-beta primer mix, a sample-barcoded 5' primer served in a second PCR lasting about 6 to 12 cycles. Every single cDNA molecule received a tag from a template-switch adaptor with 12 random nucleotides. Any given sample supplied a minimum of 2.5 million CDR3-containing paired-end reads. TCRdb processed the 5' RACE reads anew with MiXCR; each CDR3 protein has one entry. The profile shows 1.5 million to 2 million distinct CDR3 sequences, roughly two fifths of them singletons. Roughly 9.2 milliliters was the volume of peripheral blood drawn from each donor. Looked up from germline, CDR1 is SGHTA and CDR2 is FQGNSA. V was pared by 5 bases and J by 4 bases, with 13 bases of the junction left unmatched. This CDR3 has 17 amino acids.

The receptor was isolated from a human donor in good health. This chain links TRBV7-2 with TRBJ1-4; 7 bases are shared with TRBD1. What was sequenced was blood. The CDR3 DNA follows: TGTGCCAGCAGCCCAAGTGATCCCGGACAGGTTAATGAAAAACTGTTTTTT. Translation gives CASSPSDPGQVNEKLFF.